Listed below are T cell receptor beta chains from one sample, sequenced in a study of human T cells and chemical hapten exposure. Via MiXCR, TCRdb re-called the RACE reads, giving one row per CDR3 protein. The sample holds 100,000 or so distinct CDR3 sequences; approximately 36% are singletons and the top ten take roughly 2.5%. This specimen was whole blood, taken in connection with sensitization to the hapten diphenylcyclopropenone (DPC). The receptors here all came from a man in his forties with alopecia areata. Some clones in this sample may be carry-over from other donors' samples. Both conserved end residues are part of each CDR3. D genes are given only for firm matches. Size tells how often a clone was seen (once, few, many) or the class of an expanded clone, and some rows leave it out.

d_call	j_call	clone_size	v_call	cdr3_aa	cdr3_nt
TRBD1	TRBJ2-5	-	TRBV6-5	CASSYMGDRAQETQYF	TGTGCCAGCAGTTACATGGGGGACAGGGCCCAAGAGACCCAGTACTTC
TRBD1	TRBJ1-2	once	TRBV10-3	CAIRLDRAGYGYTF	TGTGCCATCAGGCTAGACAGGGCCGGCTATGGCTACACCTTC
-	TRBJ2-7	-	TRBV6-2/TRBV6-3	CASSYSGTHLYEQYF	TGTGCCAGCAGTTACTCAGGGACCCACCTCTACGAGCAGTACTTC
TRBD2	TRBJ2-2	-	TRBV9	CASSRGGNGELFF	TGTGCCAGCAGCCGGGGGGGGAACGGGGAGCTGTTTTTT
-	TRBJ2-3	-	TRBV2	CASSRTETSTDTQYF	TGTGCCAGCAGTAGGACGGAAACTTCCACAGATACGCAGTATTTT
TRBD1	TRBJ1-3	-	TRBV30	CAWSPAQGASGNTIYF	TGTGCCTGGAGTCCCGCCCAGGGGGCGTCTGGAAACACCATATATTTT
-	TRBJ1-4	-	TRBV7-2	CASSFFSTGGEKLFF	TGTGCCAGCAGCTTTTTTTCGACAGGTGGTGAAAAACTGTTTTTT
TRBD2	TRBJ2-7	-	TRBV28	CASCEPSGMSCEQYF	TGTGCCAGCTGCGAGCCCAGCGGGATGTCCTGCGAGCAGTACTTC
-	TRBJ2-1	-	TRBV6-5	CASSQIRQWGPYNEQFF	TGTGCCAGCAGCCAGATTCGACAGTGGGGCCCCTACAATGAGCAGTTCTTC
-	TRBJ1-6	-	TRBV27	CASSPSPGTPRSPLHF	TGTGCCAGCAGTCCCTCCCCCGGGACTCCGAGGTCACCCCTCCACTTT
-	TRBJ2-5	-	TRBV30	CAWSETAQETQYF	TGTGCCTGGAGTGAGACAGCTCAAGAGACCCAGTACTTC
-	TRBJ1-5	few	TRBV12-3/TRBV12-4	CASSSGGAGNQPQHF	TGTGCCAGCAGTTCCGGGGGTGCGGGCAATCAGCCCCAGCATTTT
-	TRBJ2-3	-	TRBV10-3	CAISGGLASPPGKGTDTQYF	TGTGCCATCAGTGGTGGCCTAGCGTCACCTCCCGGGAAGGGCACAGATACGCAGTATTTT
-	TRBJ2-2	few	TRBV29-1	CSVDQTGKNTGELFF	TGCAGCGTTGACCAGACAGGAAAGAACACCGGGGAGCTGTTTTTT
-	TRBJ1-2	once	TRBV28	CASSLLGQSLYGYTF	TGTGCCAGCAGTTTATTAGGGCAGAGTCTCTATGGCTACACCTTC
-	TRBJ2-3	few	TRBV20-1	CSASERSHRTDTQYF	TGCAGTGCTAGCGAGAGGAGCCATCGCACAGATACGCAGTATTTT
TRBD1	TRBJ1-3	-	TRBV29-1	CSVAIDRVGNTIYF	TGCAGCGTCGCGATTGACAGGGTCGGAAACACCATATATTTT
-	TRBJ2-1	-	TRBV6-5	CASSRLPTRLYNEQFF	TGTGCCAGCAGTCGACTACCGACGCGACTGTACAATGAGCAGTTCTTC
TRBD2	TRBJ2-5	-	TRBV2	CASKGLAGVETQYF	TGTGCCAGCAAAGGACTAGCGGGAGTAGAGACCCAGTACTTC
-	TRBJ2-3	-	TRBV10-3	CAITRGGTDTQYF	TGTGCCATCACGAGGGGTGGCACAGATACGCAGTATTTT
-	TRBJ1-4	-	TRBV5-1	CASSLNSREGKLFF	TGCGCCAGCAGCTTGAATAGCAGGGAGGGAAAACTGTTTTTT
-	TRBJ2-5	-	TRBV7-9	CASSRRLGETQYF	TGTGCCAGCAGCCGGAGACTGGGAGAGACCCAGTACTTC
-	TRBJ2-1	-	TRBV4-2	CASRGADTSHNEQFF	TGTGCCAGCAGGGGGGCTGACACTAGCCACAATGAGCAGTTCTTC
-	TRBJ1-2	-	TRBV7-9	CASSLVQGIYGYTF	TGTGCCAGCAGCTTAGTACAGGGAATCTATGGCTACACCTTC
-	TRBJ1-5	-	TRBV9	CASSEGHLDQPQHF	TGTGCCAGCAGCGAGGGACACTTAGATCAGCCCCAGCATTTT
-	TRBJ2-5	-	TRBV5-4	CASSLDPPGAQYF	TGTGCCAGCAGCTTGGACCCCCCGGGGGCCCAGTACTTC
-	TRBJ2-6	-	TRBV7-2	CASSLRPTGTGANVLTF	TGTGCCAGCAGCCTACGCCCTACAGGAACCGGGGCCAACGTCCTGACTTTC
-	TRBJ1-5	-	TRBV27	CASSLSGEGVGNQPQHF	TGTGCCAGCAGTTTATCAGGGGAAGGGGTGGGCAATCAGCCCCAGCATTTT
TRBD2	TRBJ2-1	-	TRBV19	CATGTSGGGWYNEQFF	TGTGCCACCGGGACTAGCGGAGGCGGATGGTACAATGAGCAGTTCTTC
TRBD1	TRBJ1-1	-	TRBV13	CASSLSQGAVTEAFF	TGTGCCAGCAGCTTATCCCAGGGGGCGGTAACTGAAGCTTTCTTT
-	TRBJ2-1	-	TRBV12-3/TRBV12-4	CASSLVGERAYNEQFF	TGTGCCAGCAGTTTAGTTGGGGAGAGGGCCTACAATGAGCAGTTCTTC
-	TRBJ2-2	few	TRBV24-1	CATKQGTNTGELFF	TGTGCCACCAAACAAGGGACCAACACCGGGGAGCTGTTTTTT
-	TRBJ2-1	-	TRBV24-1	CATSGPSFGEQFF	TGTGCCACCAGTGGCCCTAGTTTCGGGGAGCAGTTCTTC